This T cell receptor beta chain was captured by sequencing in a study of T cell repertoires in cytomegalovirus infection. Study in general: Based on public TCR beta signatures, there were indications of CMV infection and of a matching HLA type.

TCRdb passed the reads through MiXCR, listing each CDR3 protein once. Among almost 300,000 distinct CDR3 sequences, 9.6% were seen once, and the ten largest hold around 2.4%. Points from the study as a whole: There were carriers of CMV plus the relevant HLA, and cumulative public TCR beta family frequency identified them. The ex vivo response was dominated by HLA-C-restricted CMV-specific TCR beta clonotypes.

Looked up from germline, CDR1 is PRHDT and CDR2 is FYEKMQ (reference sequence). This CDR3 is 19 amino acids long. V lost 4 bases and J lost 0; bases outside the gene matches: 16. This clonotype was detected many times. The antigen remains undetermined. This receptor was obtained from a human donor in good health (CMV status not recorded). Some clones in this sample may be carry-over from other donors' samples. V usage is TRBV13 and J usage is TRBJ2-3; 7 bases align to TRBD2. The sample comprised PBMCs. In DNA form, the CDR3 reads TGTGCCAGCAGCTCTGGCTCGGAAGGGACTACCGTCAGCACAGATACGCAGTATTTT. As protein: CASSSGSEGTTVSTDTQYF. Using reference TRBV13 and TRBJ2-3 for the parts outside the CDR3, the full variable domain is AAGVIQSPRHLIKEKRETATLKCYPIPRHDTVYWYQQGPGQDPQFLISFYEKMQSDKGSIPDRFSAQQFSDYHSELNMSSLELGDSALYFCASSSGSEGTTVSTDTQYFGPGTRLTVL.